This TCR beta chain was obtained from a study of T-cell memory formation after mild COVID-19. Study-wide findings and caveats: Later expanders leaned CD4+, whereas clones that contracted between day 15 and 85 were balanced CD4/CD8. Most CD4+ clones that shrank were in CM and EM, while CD8+ ones turned up in EMRA. In second-wave clones peaking day 37, SARS-CoV-2 specificity remained unconfirmed.

In TCRdb, the 5' RACE reads were re-called with MiXCR into one record per CDR3 protein. The sample carries around 440,000 distinct CDR3 sequences, around a sixth recorded once. This clonotype has a handful of counts. No antigen is known for it. This CDR3 contains 14 residues. The J segment lost 4 bases and the V segment lost 5 bases, leaving 4 bases of the junction unmatched. Sample: PBMCs or a T cell subset sorted from them (not recorded which). The sequence derives from an adult woman who had mild COVID-19 (a few samples of this study predate the infection). Cell type and time point are not known. This chain joins TRBV12-3 or TRBV12-4 and TRBJ2-5; 10 bases line up with TRBD2. The CDR3 coding sequence is TGTGCCAGCAGTATGAGCGGGGGGGCAGAGACCCAGTACTTC. Residues: CASSMSGGAETQYF.